This TCR beta chain was recovered during a study of T cells in Graves' hyperthyroidism and ophthalmopathy. A Clinical Activity Score of at least 3, a NOSPECS grade of at least 4 and a duration under 3 months were recorded in the ophthalmopathy patients. Reasons for excluding patients were uncontrolled infection, other autoimmune disease, pregnancy or lactation. There are a few counts of this clonotype. The antigen remains undetermined. RNA transcripts provided the source from which TCR beta CDR3 regions were amplified. HTBI primers were the set used in a first-round RT-PCR of the TCR CDR3. TCRdb reprocessed the multiplex PCR reads via MiXCR and lists one record per CDR3 protein. The sample has hundreds of thousands of distinct CDR3 sequences, approximately 20% seen once. Study outcomes and limitations: Clonotypes that were expanded in thyroid above 0.001 mostly appeared in blood too. A model of 13 V-J features distinguished ophthalmopathy from stable hyperthyroidism.

The CDR3 contains 15 residues. Trimming at V came to 4 bases and at J to 5 bases, leaving 8 bases not matched to a gene. In germline, CDR1 is LGHNA, CDR2 YSLEER. The V and J genes are TRBV4-3 and TRBJ2-1; 7 bases are shared with TRBD2. The TCR comes from a man in his forties with Graves' ophthalmopathy. Material for sequencing was blood. The CDR3 spells CASSRWRGGHNEQFF. DNA for the CDR3: TGCGCCAGCAGCCGATGGAGGGGAGGGCACAATGAGCAGTTCTTC.